This T cell receptor (beta chain) was captured by sequencing in a study of T cell responses to AZD1222 COVID-19 vaccine (dated by TCRdb to the early 2020s). Notes on the research overall: AZD1222 recipients whose second dose came at about 4 weeks and those whose second dose came at about 12 weeks were combined into one group, since spike-specific TCR depth and breadth did not differ between the two schedules. Enrollment into the trials was organized by age into subgroups of 18-55, 56-69 and 70-plus years, and those subgroups contained roughly 150, 30 and 60 TCR-sequenced participants, respectively. A total of approximately 230 trial participants underwent TCR sequencing, of whom some 210 received two doses of AZD1222 and about 26 received two doses of the MenACWY control vaccine. Results and caveats for the whole study, not just this receptor: Most participants were white British and females outnumbered males, and the authors suggested that clonal diversity may have been underestimated. CD4 TCRs associated with the vaccine covered the entire spike protein, and the dominant responses were in regions 160-218 and 743-854. Because no day 14 peak-response samples were available, the repertoires could be characterized only after the peak T cell response. In the small 56-69-year group, the increase in depth fell short of significance, most likely because of low power. A significant rise in spike-specific TCR breadth and depth was observed after two AZD1222 doses relative to day 0 and relative to MenACWY recipients. Reportedly, close to half of the unique spike-specific TCRs recognized epitopes lying outside the regions that are mutated in the B.1.351 and B.1.1.7 variants. Conclusions about previously exposed vaccinees are limited, since just six or seven AZD1222 recipients were seropositive for SARS-CoV-2 at baseline.

The CDR3 regions of human TCRbeta chains were analyzed by immunosequencing. The authors' pipeline ran thus. Repertoire TCRs were checked for matches against a reference library of SARS-CoV-2-specific TCRs that had been generated using the MIRA antigen-specificity platform. Breadth was defined as the fraction of unique TCRs that were SARS-CoV-2-associated. Depth was defined as the fraction of total T cells that were SARS-CoV-2-associated. Each spike-specific TCR was assigned to its reactive spike region and to a CD4 or CD8 class using the MIRA data. Log10-transformed breadth and depth values were compared by one-way ANOVA with Sidak's multiple comparisons tests. TCRdb holds this immuneACCESS table with in-frame rearrangements only. Some clones are missing; in checked studies, unresolved V genes explain under half, and the rest has no known cause. Clonal size and the V and J genes are those of that table, whereas D and trimming came from the DNA. The sample table holds roughly 100,000 clones, of which 89% were seen once. The biggest ten clones account for around 20% of the sample.

This clone was seen more than once but under ten times. Its antigen remains unidentified. Base qualities are not at hand, and no much larger clone is one base apart. The label giving this sample's time point can be read as: baseline before first vaccination. The vaccinee samples were drawn from two UK trials, COV001 and COV002, one of which was a single-blind randomized controlled phase 2/3 trial testing AZD1222 (ChAdOx1 nCoV-19) in healthy adults. Trial participant PBMC samples were collected at day 0 and day 28 after the second dose for TCRbeta chain sequencing. The CDR3 numbers 13 residues from cysteine through phenylalanine. Kept here is only the CDR3 DNA, which spans 39 bases and is read in frame from base 1. V is reduced by 3 bases and J by 2 bases, leaving a spacing of 10 bases between them. Via the germline V gene (reference sequence), CDR1 is GTSNPN and CDR2 SVGIG.

This sample comprised peripheral blood, obtained on day 0 of AZD1222 vaccination. The V and J genes are TRBV30 and TRBJ2-5, with the D gene uncertain. This clonotype was obtained from an adult in good health. The CDR3 loop reads CAWRWAAQETQYF. The DNA sequence is given as TGTGCCTGGAGGTGGGCAGCACAAGAGACCCAGTACTTC.